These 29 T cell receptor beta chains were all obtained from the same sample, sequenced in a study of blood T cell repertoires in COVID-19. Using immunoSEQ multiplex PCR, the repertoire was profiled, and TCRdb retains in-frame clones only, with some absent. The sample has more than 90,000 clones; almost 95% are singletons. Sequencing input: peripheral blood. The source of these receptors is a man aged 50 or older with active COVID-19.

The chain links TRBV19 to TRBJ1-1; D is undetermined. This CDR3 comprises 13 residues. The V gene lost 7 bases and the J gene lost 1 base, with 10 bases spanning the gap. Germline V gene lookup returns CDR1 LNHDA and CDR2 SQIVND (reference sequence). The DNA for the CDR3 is TGTGCCAGTATGGCCCCCCGGAACACTGAAGCTTTCTTT. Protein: CASMAPRNTEAFF.

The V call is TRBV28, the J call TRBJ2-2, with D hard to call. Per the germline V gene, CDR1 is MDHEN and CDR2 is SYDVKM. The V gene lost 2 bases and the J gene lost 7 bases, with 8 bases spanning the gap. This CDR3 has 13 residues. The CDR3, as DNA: TGTGCCAGCAGTTTACAGCGCGGCGGGGAGCTGTTTTTT. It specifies CASSLQRGGELFF.

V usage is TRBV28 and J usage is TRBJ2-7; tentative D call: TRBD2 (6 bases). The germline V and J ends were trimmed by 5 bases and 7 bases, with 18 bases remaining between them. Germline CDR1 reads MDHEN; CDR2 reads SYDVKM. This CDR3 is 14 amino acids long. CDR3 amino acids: CASSIAESWLEQYF. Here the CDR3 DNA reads TGTGCCAGCAGTATAGCGGAGTCTTGGCTGGAGCAGTACTTC.

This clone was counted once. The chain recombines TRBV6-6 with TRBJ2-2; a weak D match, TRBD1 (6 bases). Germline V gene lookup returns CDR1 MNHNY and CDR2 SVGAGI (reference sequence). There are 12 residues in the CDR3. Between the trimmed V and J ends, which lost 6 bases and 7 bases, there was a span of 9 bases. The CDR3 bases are TGTGCCAGCAGCCTAGGGGGCGGGGAGCTGTTTTTT. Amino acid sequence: CASSLGGGELFF.

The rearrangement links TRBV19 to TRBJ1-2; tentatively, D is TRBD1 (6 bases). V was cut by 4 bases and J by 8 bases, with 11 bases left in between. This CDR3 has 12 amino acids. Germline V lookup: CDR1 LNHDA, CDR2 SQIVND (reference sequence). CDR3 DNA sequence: TGTGCCAGTAGTACCCAGGGGAACGGCTACACCTTC. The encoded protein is CASSTQGNGYTF.

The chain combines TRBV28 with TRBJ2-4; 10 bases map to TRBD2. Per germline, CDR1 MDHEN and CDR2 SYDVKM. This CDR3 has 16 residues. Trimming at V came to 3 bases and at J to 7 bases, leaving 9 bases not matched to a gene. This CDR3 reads CASSLGSSGSFNIQYF. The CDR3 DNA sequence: TGTGCCAGCAGTTTGGGCTCTAGCGGGAGCTTTAACATTCAGTACTTC.

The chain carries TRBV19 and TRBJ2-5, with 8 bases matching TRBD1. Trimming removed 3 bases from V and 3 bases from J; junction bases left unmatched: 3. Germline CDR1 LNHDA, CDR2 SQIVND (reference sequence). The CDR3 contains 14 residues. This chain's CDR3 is CASSIQGAKETQYF. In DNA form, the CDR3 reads TGTGCCAGTAGTATCCAGGGGGCAAAAGAGACCCAGTACTTC. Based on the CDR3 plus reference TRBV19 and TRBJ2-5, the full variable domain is DGGITQSPKYLFRKEGQNVTLSCEQNLNHDAMYWYRQDPGQGLRLIYYSQIVNDFQKGDIAEGYSVSREKKESFPLTVTSAQKNPTAFYLCASSIQGAKETQYFGPGTRLLVL.

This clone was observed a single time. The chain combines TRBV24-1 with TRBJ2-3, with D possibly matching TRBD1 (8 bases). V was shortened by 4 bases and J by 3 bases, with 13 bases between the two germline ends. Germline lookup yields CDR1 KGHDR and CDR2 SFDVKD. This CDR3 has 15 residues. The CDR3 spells CATSETGEGTDTQYF. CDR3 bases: TGTGCCACCAGTGAGACAGGGGAGGGTACAGATACGCAGTATTTT.

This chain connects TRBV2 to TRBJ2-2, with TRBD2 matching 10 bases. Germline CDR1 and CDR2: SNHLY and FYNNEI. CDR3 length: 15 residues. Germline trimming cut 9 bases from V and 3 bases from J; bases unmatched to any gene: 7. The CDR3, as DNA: TGTGCCAGTACGACTAGCGGGTCCTACACCGGGGAGCTGTTTTTT. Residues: CASTTSGSYTGELFF.

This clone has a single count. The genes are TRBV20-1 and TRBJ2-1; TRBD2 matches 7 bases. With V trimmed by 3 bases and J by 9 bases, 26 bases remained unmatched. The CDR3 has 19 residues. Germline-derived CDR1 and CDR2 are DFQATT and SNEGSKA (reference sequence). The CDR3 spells CSASKVWREWVGRGGEQFF. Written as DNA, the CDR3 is TGCAGTGCTAGTAAGGTGTGGCGGGAGTGGGTTGGACGGGGCGGTGAGCAGTTCTTC.

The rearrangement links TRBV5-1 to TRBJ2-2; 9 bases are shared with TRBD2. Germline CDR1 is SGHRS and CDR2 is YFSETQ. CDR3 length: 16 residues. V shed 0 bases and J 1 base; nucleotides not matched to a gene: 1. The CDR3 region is CASSLELAGNTGELFF. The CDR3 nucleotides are TGCGCCAGCAGCTTGGAACTAGCGGGGAACACCGGGGAGCTGTTTTTT.

CDR3: CASSPRGPRDRGRNEQFF. For the CDR3, the DNA is TGTGCCAGCAGCCCCCGGGGTCCCCGGGACAGGGGGAGGAATGAGCAGTTCTTC. The chain couples TRBV5-4 to TRBJ2-1; 11 positions match TRBD1. V trimming: 4 bases; J trimming: 7 bases; junction bases outside the gene matches: 16. The CDR3 runs 18 residues. CDR1 is SGHNT, CDR2 YYREEE, per germline (reference sequence).

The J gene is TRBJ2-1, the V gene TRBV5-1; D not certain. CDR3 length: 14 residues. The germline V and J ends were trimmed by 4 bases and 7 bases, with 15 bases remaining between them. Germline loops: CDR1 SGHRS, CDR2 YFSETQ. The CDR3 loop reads CASSQTSGRNEQFF. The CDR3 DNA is TGCGCCAGCAGCCAGACCTCCGGCAGGAATGAGCAGTTCTTC.

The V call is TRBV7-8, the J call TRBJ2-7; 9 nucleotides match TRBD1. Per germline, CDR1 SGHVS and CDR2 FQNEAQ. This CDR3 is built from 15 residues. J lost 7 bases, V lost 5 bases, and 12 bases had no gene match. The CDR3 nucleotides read TGTGCCAGCAGCCCTGGGCCGGGACAGGGAGGAGAGCAGTACTTC. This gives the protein CASSPGPGQGGEQYF.

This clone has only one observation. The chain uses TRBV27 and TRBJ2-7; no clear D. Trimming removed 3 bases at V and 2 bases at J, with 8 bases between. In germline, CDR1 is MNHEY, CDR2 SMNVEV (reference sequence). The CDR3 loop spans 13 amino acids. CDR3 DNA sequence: TGTGCCAGCAGTTTCGGTCTCCCCTACGAGCAGTACTTC. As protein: CASSFGLPYEQYF.

The CDR3 loop is CASSLGLRTGGGNTIYF. CDR3 DNA sequence: TGTGCCAGCAGCTTGGGCCTTCGGACAGGGGGCGGAAACACCATATATTTT. The chain has TRBV5-6 and TRBJ1-3; 11 bases line up with TRBD1. In germline, CDR1 is SGHDT, CDR2 YYEEEE. The CDR3 spans 17 residues. The J segment lost 4 bases and the V segment lost 0 bases, leaving 6 bases of the junction unmatched.

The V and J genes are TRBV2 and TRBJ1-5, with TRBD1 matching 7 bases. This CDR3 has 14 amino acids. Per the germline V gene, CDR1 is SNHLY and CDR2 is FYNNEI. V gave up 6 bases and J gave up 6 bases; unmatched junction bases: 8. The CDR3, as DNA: TGTGCCAGCAGACAGGGGCTTGGGGGTCAGCCCCAGCATTTT. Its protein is CASRQGLGGQPQHF.

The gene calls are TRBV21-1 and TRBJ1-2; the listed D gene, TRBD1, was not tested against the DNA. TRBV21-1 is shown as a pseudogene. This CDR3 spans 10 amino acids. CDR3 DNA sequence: TGTGCCAGCGGGACAGAAGGCTACACCTTC. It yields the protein CASGTEGYTF.

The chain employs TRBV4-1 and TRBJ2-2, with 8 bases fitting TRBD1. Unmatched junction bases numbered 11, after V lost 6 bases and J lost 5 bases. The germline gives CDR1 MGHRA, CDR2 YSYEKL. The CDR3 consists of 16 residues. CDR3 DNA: TGCGCCAGCAGGTCTGACAGGGGAGGTATAACCGGGGAGCTGTTTTTT. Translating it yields CASRSDRGGITGELFF.

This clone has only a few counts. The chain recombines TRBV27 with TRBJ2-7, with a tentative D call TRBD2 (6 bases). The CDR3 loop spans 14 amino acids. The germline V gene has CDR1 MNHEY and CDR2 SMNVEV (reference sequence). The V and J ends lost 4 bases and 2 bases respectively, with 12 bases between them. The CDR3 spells CASSSPGVAYEQYF. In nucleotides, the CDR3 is TGTGCCAGCAGTTCCCCGGGGGTTGCCTACGAGCAGTACTTC.

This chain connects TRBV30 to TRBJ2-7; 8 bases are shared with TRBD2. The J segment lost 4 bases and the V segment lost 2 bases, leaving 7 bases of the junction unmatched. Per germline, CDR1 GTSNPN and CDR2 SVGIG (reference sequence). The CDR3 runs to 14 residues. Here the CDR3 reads CAWSKSGGGYEQYF. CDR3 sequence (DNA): TGTGCCTGGAGTAAAAGCGGGGGAGGGTACGAGCAGTACTTC.

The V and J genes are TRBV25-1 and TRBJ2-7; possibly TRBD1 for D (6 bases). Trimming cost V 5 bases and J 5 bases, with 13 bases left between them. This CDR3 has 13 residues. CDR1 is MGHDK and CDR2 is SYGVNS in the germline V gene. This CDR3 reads CASSPDTGHEQYF. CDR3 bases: TGTGCCAGCAGTCCAGACACAGGGCACGAGCAGTACTTC.

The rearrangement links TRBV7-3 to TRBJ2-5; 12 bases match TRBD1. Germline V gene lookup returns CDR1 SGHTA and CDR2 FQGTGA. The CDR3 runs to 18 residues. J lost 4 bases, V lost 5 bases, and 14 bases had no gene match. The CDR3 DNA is TGTGCCAGCAGCCCTGTATCTTCCGGGACAGGGGGCCGAGAGACCCAGTACTTC. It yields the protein CASSPVSSGTGGRETQYF.

CDR3 sequence (DNA): TGTGCCAGCAGCCCGGGGGGTAGGAACACTGAAGCTTTCTTT. Translation gives CASSPGGRNTEAFF. The V gene is TRBV7-9, the J gene TRBJ1-1; D might be TRBD1 (5 bases). V shed 5 bases and J shed 1 base, with 11 bases lying between them. From germline, CDR1 is SEHNR and CDR2 FQNEAQ (reference sequence). The CDR3 has 14 amino acids.

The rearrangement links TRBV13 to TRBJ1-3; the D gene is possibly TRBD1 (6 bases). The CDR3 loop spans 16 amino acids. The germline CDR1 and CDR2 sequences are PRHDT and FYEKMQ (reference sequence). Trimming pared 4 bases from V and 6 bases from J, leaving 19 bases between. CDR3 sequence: CASSWGTTGLLNTIYF. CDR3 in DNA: TGTGCCAGCAGCTGGGGAACAACAGGGCTACTAAACACCATATATTTT.

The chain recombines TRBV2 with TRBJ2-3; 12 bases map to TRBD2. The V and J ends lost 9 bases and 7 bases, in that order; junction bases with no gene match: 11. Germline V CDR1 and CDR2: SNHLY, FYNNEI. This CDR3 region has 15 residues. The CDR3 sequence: CASSGTSGRLNTQYF. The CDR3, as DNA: TGTGCCAGTTCAGGGACTAGCGGGCGCCTGAATACGCAGTATTTT.

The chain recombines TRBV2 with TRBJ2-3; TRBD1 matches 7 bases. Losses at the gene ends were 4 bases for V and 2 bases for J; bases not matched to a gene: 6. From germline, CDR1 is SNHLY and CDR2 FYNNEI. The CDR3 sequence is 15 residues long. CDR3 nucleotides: TGTGCCAGCAGTGTGGCCGGGACAGCCACAGATACGCAGTATTTT. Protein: CASSVAGTATDTQYF. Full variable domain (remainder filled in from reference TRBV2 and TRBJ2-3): EPEVTQTPSHQVTQMGQEVILRCVPISNHLYFYWYRQILGQKVEFLVSFYNNEISEKSEIFDDQFSVERPDGSNFTLKIRSTKLEDSAMYFCASSVAGTATDTQYFGPGTRLTVL.

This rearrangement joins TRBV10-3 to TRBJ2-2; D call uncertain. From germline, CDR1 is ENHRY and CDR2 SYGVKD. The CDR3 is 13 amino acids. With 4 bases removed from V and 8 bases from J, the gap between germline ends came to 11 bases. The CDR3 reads CAISGSLRGELFF. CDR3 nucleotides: TGTGCCATCAGTGGGTCTTTGCGAGGGGAGCTGTTTTTT.

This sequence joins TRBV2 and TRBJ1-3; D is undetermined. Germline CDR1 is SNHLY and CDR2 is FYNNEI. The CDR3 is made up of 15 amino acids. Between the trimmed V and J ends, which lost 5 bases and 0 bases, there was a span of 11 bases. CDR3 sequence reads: CASSRAPNSGNTIYF. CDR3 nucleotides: TGTGCCAGCAGTAGAGCCCCCAACTCTGGAAACACCATATATTTT.